The clone carrying this TCR beta chain has ten or more counts. Its antigen is unidentified. The CDR3 runs to 14 residues. Germline-derived CDR1 and CDR2 are DFQATT and SNEGSKA (reference sequence). V was clipped by 6 bases and J by 4 bases; unmatched bases: 10. TCRdb reprocessed the 5' RACE reads with MiXCR, giving one entry per CDR3 protein. This sample has some 25,000 distinct CDR3 sequences, with 5.5% to 8% found just once. This sample is drawn from a study of neurological immune-mediated disorders. Notes on the study in general: CDR3 amino acid sequences of expanded clones were not shared across subjects, a result suggesting private repertoires in all groups.

The chain has TRBV20-1 and TRBJ2-3, with 7 nucleotides matching TRBD2. Material: PBMCs. This sequence originates from a woman in her 40s in good health. This CDR3 is CSAETAGVSDTQYF. The CDR3 DNA sequence: TGCAGTGCAGAGACCGCGGGAGTTTCAGATACGCAGTATTTT.